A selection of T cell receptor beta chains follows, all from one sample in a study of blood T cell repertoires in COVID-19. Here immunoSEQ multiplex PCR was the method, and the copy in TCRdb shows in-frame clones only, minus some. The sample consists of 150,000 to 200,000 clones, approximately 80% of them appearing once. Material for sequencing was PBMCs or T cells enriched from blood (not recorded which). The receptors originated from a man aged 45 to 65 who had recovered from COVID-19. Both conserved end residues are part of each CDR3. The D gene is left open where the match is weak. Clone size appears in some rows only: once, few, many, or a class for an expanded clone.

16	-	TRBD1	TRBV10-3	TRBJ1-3	CAISEMGTGSGNTIYF	TGTGCCATCAGTGAGATGGGGACAGGGTCTGGAAACACCATATATTTT
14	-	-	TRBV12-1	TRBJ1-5	CASSAPSVNQPQHF	TGTGCCAGCAGCGCCCCGAGCGTCAATCAGCCCCAGCATTTT
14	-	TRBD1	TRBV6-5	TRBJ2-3	CASSRTGSTDTQYF	TGTGCCAGCTCCCGGACAGGTAGCACAGATACGCAGTATTTT
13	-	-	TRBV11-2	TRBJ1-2	CASSLRGGVSYTF	TGTGCCAGCAGCTTAAGGGGAGGGGTCAGCTACACCTTC
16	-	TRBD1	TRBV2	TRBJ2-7	CAGRTDRGLNYYEQYF	TGTGCCGGACGGACTGACAGGGGATTAAACTACTACGAGCAGTACTTC
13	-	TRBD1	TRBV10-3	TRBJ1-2	CAISEEGAGGYTF	TGTGCCATCAGTGAAGAGGGGGCCGGTGGCTACACCTTC
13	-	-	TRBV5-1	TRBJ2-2	CASSRGGTGELFF	TGCGCCAGCAGCCGAGGAGGGACCGGGGAGCTGTTTTTT
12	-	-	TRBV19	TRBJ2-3	CASGSQGYTQYF	TGTGCCAGTGGCTCTCAGGGATATACGCAGTATTTT
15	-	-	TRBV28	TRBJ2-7	CASTRGGGGSYEQYF	TGTGCCAGCACTCGAGGGGGGGGAGGCTCCTACGAGCAGTACTTC
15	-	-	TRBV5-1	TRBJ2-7	CASSLISEVGYEQYF	TGCGCCAGCAGCTTGATTTCGGAGGTAGGCTACGAGCAGTACTTC
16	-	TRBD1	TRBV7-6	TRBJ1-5	CASSPRQGASHQPQHF	TGTGCCAGCAGCCCTCGACAGGGGGCGTCGCATCAGCCCCAGCATTTT
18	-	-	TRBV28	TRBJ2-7	CASRKGGGKASSSYEQYF	TGTGCCAGCAGGAAGGGAGGGGGAAAGGCCAGCAGCTCCTACGAGCAGTACTTC
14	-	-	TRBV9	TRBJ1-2	CASSSHSGPPGYTF	TGTGCCAGCAGCTCACACTCAGGGCCCCCTGGCTACACCTTC
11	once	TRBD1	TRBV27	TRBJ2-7	CATNRGDEQYF	TGTGCCACAAACAGGGGAGACGAGCAGTACTTC
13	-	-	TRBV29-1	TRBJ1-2	CSVPDRRLYGYTF	TGCAGCGTCCCCGACAGGCGCCTCTATGGCTACACCTTC
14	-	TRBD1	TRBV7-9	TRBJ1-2	CASSQMGQSYGYTF	TGTGCCAGCAGCCAGATGGGACAGAGCTATGGCTACACCTTC
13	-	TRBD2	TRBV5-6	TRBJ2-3	CASSLSASGGPRF	TGTGCCAGCAGCTTGTCGGCTAGCGGGGGACCTCGTTTT
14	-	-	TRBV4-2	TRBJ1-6	CASSQDKGGSPLHF	TGTGCCAGCAGCCAAGATAAAGGGGGTTCACCCCTCCACTTT
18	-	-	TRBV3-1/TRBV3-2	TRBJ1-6	CASSQDLQASSYNSPLHF	TGTGCCAGCAGCCAAGATCTCCAGGCGAGCTCCTATAATTCACCCCTCCACTTT
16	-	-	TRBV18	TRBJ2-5	CASSPSEGGQRETQYF	TGTGCCAGCTCCCCATCTGAGGGGGGGCAGAGAGAGACCCAGTACTTC
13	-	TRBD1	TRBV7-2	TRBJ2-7	CASSLDRGDEQYF	TGTGCCAGCAGCTTAGACAGGGGCGACGAGCAGTACTTC
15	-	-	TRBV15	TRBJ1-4	CATSRGGRLGEKLFF	TGTGCCACCAGCAGAGGAGGGAGGTTAGGGGAAAAACTGTTTTTT
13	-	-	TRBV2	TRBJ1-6	CATNPAGNSPLHF	TGTGCCACCAACCCCGCGGGGAATTCACCCCTCCACTTT
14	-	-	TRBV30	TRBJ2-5	CAVVEGGLPETQYF	TGTGCCGTTGTCGAGGGGGGGCTTCCCGAGACCCAGTACTTC
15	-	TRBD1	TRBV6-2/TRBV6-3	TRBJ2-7	CASSYSGQGGYEQYF	TGTGCCAGCAGTTACTCTGGACAGGGGGGCTACGAGCAGTACTTC
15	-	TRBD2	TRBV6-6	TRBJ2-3	CASQREITSTDTQYF	TGTGCCAGCCAGCGGGAGATAACTAGCACAGATACGCAGTATTTT
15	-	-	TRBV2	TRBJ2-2	CASVVEGTNTGELFF	TGTGCCAGCGTTGTGGAGGGGACGAACACCGGGGAGCTGTTTTTT
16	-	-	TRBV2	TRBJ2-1	CASSLGSVSGYNEQFF	TGTGCCAGCAGTCTCGGCTCCGTCAGCGGGTACAATGAGCAGTTCTTC
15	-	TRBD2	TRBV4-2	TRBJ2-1	CASSQDLAGDNEQFF	TGTGCCAGCAGCCAAGATTTAGCGGGGGACAATGAGCAGTTCTTC
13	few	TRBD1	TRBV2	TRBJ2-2	CASGTGRVGELFF	TGTGCCAGCGGGACAGGGAGGGTCGGGGAGCTGTTTTTT
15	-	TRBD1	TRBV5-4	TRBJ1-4	CASSLPGQGGEKLFF	TGTGCCAGCAGCCTGCCGGGACAGGGGGGTGAAAAACTGTTTTTT
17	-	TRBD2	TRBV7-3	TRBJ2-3	CASSYTGTIPSTDTQYF	TGTGCCAGCAGCTATACCGGGACTATACCTAGTACAGATACGCAGTATTTT
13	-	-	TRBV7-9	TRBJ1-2	CASSLTGSYGYTF	TGTGCCAGCAGCTTAACAGGGAGCTATGGCTACACCTTC
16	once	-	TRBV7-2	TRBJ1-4	CASSEGARGANEKLFF	TGTGCCAGCAGCGAAGGAGCCCGGGGGGCTAATGAAAAACTGTTTTTT
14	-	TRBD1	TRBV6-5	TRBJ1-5	CASSFDRAFQPQHF	TGTGCCAGCAGTTTCGACAGGGCTTTTCAGCCCCAGCATTTT
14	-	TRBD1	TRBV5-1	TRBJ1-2	CASSTGQGGYGYTF	TGCGCCAGCAGCACCGGACAGGGGGGCTATGGCTACACCTTC
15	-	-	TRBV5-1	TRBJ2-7	CASSLIAFTNYEQYF	TGCGCCAGCAGCTTGATTGCATTTACAAACTACGAGCAGTACTTC
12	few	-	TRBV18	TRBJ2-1	CASSPAGNEQFF	TGTGCCAGCTCACCGGCGGGGAATGAGCAGTTCTTC
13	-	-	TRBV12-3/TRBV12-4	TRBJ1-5	CASSLLSDQPQHF	TGTGCCAGCAGTTTATTATCGGATCAGCCCCAGCATTTT
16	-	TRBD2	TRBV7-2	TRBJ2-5	CASSARLAGRKETQYF	TGTGCCAGCAGCGCGAGACTAGCGGGGAGGAAAGAGACCCAGTACTTC
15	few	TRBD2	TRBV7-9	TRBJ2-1	CASSPSGRAYNEQFF	TGTGCCAGCAGCCCTAGCGGGAGGGCCTACAATGAGCAGTTCTTC
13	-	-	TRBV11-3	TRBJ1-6	CASREGPNSPLHF	TGTGCCAGTAGGGAGGGGCCCAATTCACCCCTCCACTTT
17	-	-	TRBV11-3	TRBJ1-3	CASSLGGPGHAGNTIYF	TGTGCCAGCAGCTTAGGCGGACCGGGACACGCTGGAAACACCATATATTTT
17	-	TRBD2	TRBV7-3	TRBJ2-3	CASSLSPGGPSTDTQYF	TGTGCCAGCAGCTTATCCCCGGGGGGACCTAGCACAGATACGCAGTATTTT